Shown below are 17 T cell receptor beta chains from a single sample sequenced in a study of type 1 and type 2 diabetes patients. PCR was run on genomic DNA. The TCR beta CDR3 region was amplified using 30 forward and 13 reverse primers. TCRdb re-called the multiplex PCR reads through MiXCR, storing one row per CDR3 protein. The table shows about 250,000 distinct CDR3 sequences, with approximately 50% occurring only once. The sample taken for sequencing was peripheral blood mononuclear cells (PBMCs). These receptors were collected from a man between 18 and 29 years old with type 2 diabetes.

The V and J genes are TRBV7-9 and TRBJ1-2, with D unclear. The V and J ends lost 2 bases and 4 bases respectively, with 8 bases between them. Germline CDR1 is SEHNR and CDR2 is FQNEAQ (reference sequence). CDR3 size: 13 residues. CDR3 sequence (DNA): TGTGCCAGCAGCTTAATCTCCACCTATGGCTACACCTTC. Translated: CASSLISTYGYTF.

V usage is TRBV28 and J usage is TRBJ2-7; no clear D. Trimming took off 3 bases at V and 3 bases at J, with 12 bases between the two ends. The CDR3 extends over 14 amino acids. CDR1 MDHEN and CDR2 SYDVKM come from the germline V gene. CDR3: CASSFPFSGYEQYF. The DNA of the CDR3 is TGTGCCAGCAGTTTCCCATTTTCGGGCTACGAGCAGTACTTC.

The rearrangement joins TRBV28 to TRBJ2-7; D might be TRBD1 (6 bases). V was clipped by 7 bases and J by 1 base, with 14 bases between them. The V gene's germline CDR1 is MDHEN and CDR2 SYDVKM. The CDR3 extends over 14 amino acids. Written as DNA, the CDR3 is TGTGCCAGCATCCTCCGGGACACGTCCTACGAGCAGTACTTC. Translation: CASILRDTSYEQYF.

This clonotype was seen at least ten times. V gene TRBV30 combines with J gene TRBJ2-7; D gene ambiguous. V lost 4 bases to trimming and J lost 1 base, with 11 bases between them. The CDR3 sequence is 13 residues long. CDR1 and CDR2 from the germline V gene are GTSNPN and SVGIG (reference sequence). CDR3 residues: CAWNQIPSYEQYF. The CDR3 coding sequence is TGTGCCTGGAATCAAATCCCATCCTACGAGCAGTACTTC.

This chain connects TRBV7-2 to TRBJ1-2, with D unresolved. The CDR3 runs to 13 residues. CDR1 is SGHTA and CDR2 is FQGNSA in the germline V gene. Trimming took off 3 bases at V and 4 bases at J, with 9 bases between the two ends. CDR3 sequence: CASSFGWAYGYTF. CDR3 DNA sequence: TGTGCCAGCAGCTTCGGTTGGGCCTATGGCTACACCTTC.

This clonotype occurred a few times. The gene calls are TRBV19 and TRBJ1-3; D not certain. The CDR3 consists of 13 residues. Germline values: CDR1 LNHDA, CDR2 SQIVND (reference sequence). V lost 3 bases to trimming and J lost 0 bases, with 3 bases between them. Here the CDR3 DNA reads TGTGCCAGTAGTATCAGCTCTGGAAACACCATATATTTT. As protein: CASSISSGNTIYF.

The count of this clonotype is one. The chain employs TRBV20-1 and TRBJ1-2; D gene unclear. V was shortened by 0 bases and J by 5 bases, with 16 bases between the two germline ends. Germline CDR1 and CDR2: DFQATT and SNEGSKA (reference sequence). There are 15 residues in the CDR3. The CDR3 sequence: CSARDLDGFLYGYTF. The CDR3 DNA sequence: TGCAGTGCTAGAGATCTTGACGGCTTCTTATATGGCTACACCTTC.

Notes on this clonotype: The CDR3 does not end in the conserved phenylalanine or tryptophan, so this is likely a read error. The chain combines TRBV19 with TRBJ1-1; no firm D call. Germline V CDR1 and CDR2: LNHDA, SQIVND (reference sequence). This CDR3 comprises 11 residues. V was trimmed by 5 bases and J by 5 bases, leaving 6 bases between them. The CDR3 DNA follows: TGTGCCAGTAGTCTGGGGACTGAAGCTTTCCTT. This gives the protein CASSLGTEAFL.

V is TRBV10-1 and J is TRBJ2-7; 9 bases are shared with TRBD1. The CDR3 has 14 residues. Germline-derived CDR1 and CDR2 are WNHNN and SYGVQD (reference sequence). Losses at the gene ends were 6 bases for V and 6 bases for J; bases not matched to a gene: 9. The CDR3 nucleotides are TGCGCCAGCAGCTGGACAGGGGATTTTTCCGAGCAGTACTTC. This codes for CASSWTGDFSEQYF.

This chain uses TRBV6-4 with TRBJ2-7, with 7 bases aligning to TRBD1. With V trimmed by 9 bases and J by 3 bases, 14 bases remained unmatched. Germline CDR1 MRHNA, CDR2 SNTAGT. The CDR3 has 15 residues. CDR3 loop: CASPEGTGQYYEQYF. The CDR3 bases are TGTGCCAGTCCGGAAGGGACGGGACAGTACTACGAGCAGTACTTC.

This clonotype has a single count. The chain is built from TRBV24-1 and TRBJ2-7; the match to TRBD1 covers 8 bases. The CDR3 is made up of 15 amino acids. J gave up 1 base and V 4 bases, and 5 bases lay outside the gene matches. The germline gives CDR1 KGHDR, CDR2 SFDVKD. CDR3 residues: CATSESGTGSYEQYF. DNA for the CDR3: TGTGCCACCAGTGAATCCGGGACAGGTTCCTACGAGCAGTACTTC.

Many counts were recorded for this clonotype. The chain couples TRBV19 to TRBJ1-6; D remains unclear. The V end lost 8 bases, the J end lost 6 bases, and 8 bases lay between the germline ends. Germline CDR1 is LNHDA and CDR2 is SQIVND (reference sequence). The CDR3 covers 12 residues. For the CDR3, the DNA is TGTGCCAGTCGGTCGGGTAATTCACCCCTCCACTTT. Translation: CASRSGNSPLHF.

Remarks on this clonotype: A much larger clone lies one base from this, so it may be a read error. This chain uses TRBV24-1 with TRBJ2-3; no firm D call. This CDR3 is built from 14 residues. The germline V gene encodes CDR1 KGHDR and CDR2 SFDVKD. The CDR3 region has the DNA TGTGCCGCCAGTGATCCGCGATCGGCAGATACGCAGTATTTT. Its translation is CAASDPRSADTQYF.

This clonotype was recorded once. The V call is TRBV30, the J call TRBJ1-5; no definite D call. The germline V gene has CDR1 GTSNPN and CDR2 SVGIG (reference sequence). The CDR3 spans 14 residues. The V gene lost 1 base and the J gene lost 6 bases, with 13 bases spanning the gap. CDR3 in DNA: TGTGCCTGGAGTGCTCTCCTGCAGAGTCAGCCCCAGCATTTT. Its translation: CAWSALLQSQPQHF.

CDR3 in amino acids: CASSETPTGAIQYF. The CDR3 bases are TGTGCCAGTAGCGAGACCCCGACAGGGGCCATTCAGTACTTC. V is TRBV19 and J is TRBJ2-4, with TRBD1 identical over 8 bases. CDR3 length: 14 amino acids. The germline V gene encodes CDR1 LNHDA and CDR2 SQIVND (reference sequence). The V gene end was trimmed by 6 bases and the J gene end by 9 bases; junction bases not matched to a gene: 10.

The sample holds a few counts of this clonotype. This sequence joins TRBV4-1 and TRBJ2-7, with 8 nucleotides matching TRBD1. The CDR3 spans 13 residues. Germline loops: CDR1 MGHRA, CDR2 YSYEKL. With 2 bases clipped from V and 12 bases from J, the junction kept 9 bases outside the gene matches. The CDR3 spells CASSQRTGREPYF. The CDR3 DNA follows: TGCGCCAGCAGCCAACGGACAGGGCGAGAACCGTACTTC.

The chain couples TRBV29-1 to TRBJ2-1, with unresolved D. The CDR3 sequence is 10 residues long. V gave up 7 bases and J gave up 1 base, with 2 bases separating them. Germline V CDR1 and CDR2: SQVTM, ANQGSEA. Here the CDR3 DNA reads TGCAGCGGTTCCTACAATGAGCAGTTCTTC. The encoded protein is CSGSYNEQFF.